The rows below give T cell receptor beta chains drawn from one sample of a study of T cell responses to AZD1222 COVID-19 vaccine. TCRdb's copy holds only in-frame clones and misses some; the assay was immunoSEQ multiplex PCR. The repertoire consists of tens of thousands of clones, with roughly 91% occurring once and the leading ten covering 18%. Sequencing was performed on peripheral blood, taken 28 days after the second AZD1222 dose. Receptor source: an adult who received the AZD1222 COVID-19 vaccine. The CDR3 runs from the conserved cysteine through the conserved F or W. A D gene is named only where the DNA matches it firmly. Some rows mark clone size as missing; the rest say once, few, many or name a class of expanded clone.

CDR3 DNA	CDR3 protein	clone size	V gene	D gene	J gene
TGTGCCAGCAGCAAGCAGGGAGGGGGCAATCAGCCCCAGCATTTT	CASSKQGGGNQPQHF	NA	TRBV28	NA	TRBJ1-5
TGTGCCACCAGCAGAGGTGAAGCCACTAACTATGGCTACACCTTC	CATSRGEATNYGYTF	NA	TRBV15	NA	TRBJ1-2
TGTGCCAGGAGGACAACTAGCGGGGTAAACTCAGGGAGCAAAAACATTCAGTACTTC	CARRTTSGVNSGSKNIQYF	many	TRBV24-1	TRBD2	TRBJ2-4
TGCAGCGTTTCGGCCTTCACTGAAGCTTTCTTT	CSVSAFTEAFF	NA	TRBV29-1	NA	TRBJ1-1
TGTGCCAGCAGATATGGGACAGGGAACACCGGGGAGCTGTTTTTT	CASRYGTGNTGELFF	NA	TRBV2	TRBD1	TRBJ2-2
TGTGCCAGTACCCCGCGGGGGTACACTGAAGCTTTCTTT	CASTPRGYTEAFF	NA	TRBV19	NA	TRBJ1-1
TGTGCCAGCAGCGCGACTAGCTACAATGAGCAGTTCTTC	CASSATSYNEQFF	few	TRBV9	NA	TRBJ2-1
TGTGCCTGGAAGGGGGAAGAGACCCAGTACTTC	CAWKGEETQYF	NA	TRBV30	NA	TRBJ2-5
TGTGCCAGCAGCTTAAGGGTAGGGGCCGAGCAGTACTTC	CASSLRVGAEQYF	NA	TRBV7-3	NA	TRBJ2-7
TGTGCCAGCAGGAGACAGGGGGGGACTGAAGCTTTCTTT	CASRRQGGTEAFF	NA	TRBV12-3/TRBV12-4	TRBD1	TRBJ1-1
TGTGCCTGGAACCCCCAGGGGACCGGGGAGCTGTTTTTT	CAWNPQGTGELFF	NA	TRBV30	NA	TRBJ2-2
TGTGCCAGCAGCGAACAGCTAAACTATGGCTACACCTTC	CASSEQLNYGYTF	NA	TRBV7-8	NA	TRBJ1-2
TGTGCCAGCAGCTCAATTGGGGGGGCGGATACGCAGTATTTT	CASSSIGGADTQYF	NA	TRBV7-3	NA	TRBJ2-3
TGTGCCAGCAGGAGGACCTCCTGGGAGCAGTACTTC	CASRRTSWEQYF	NA	TRBV2	NA	TRBJ2-7
TGCGCCAGCACGCTTGGTAGGGCCTCCTACAATGAGCAGTTCTTC	CASTLGRASYNEQFF	NA	TRBV5-1	NA	TRBJ2-1
TGTGCCAGCAGTTTTGGACAAATGAACACTGAAGCTTTCTTT	CASSFGQMNTEAFF	NA	TRBV28	NA	TRBJ1-1
TGTGCCAGCTCACCAGGGGCTGAAGCTTTCTTT	CASSPGAEAFF	NA	TRBV18	NA	TRBJ1-1
TGCGCCAGCAGCCAAGATTTTGCGGCCTATGGCTACACCTTC	CASSQDFAAYGYTF	NA	TRBV4-3	NA	TRBJ1-2
TGTGCCAGCAGCTTATCCGGGACAAACTATGGCTACACCTTC	CASSLSGTNYGYTF	NA	TRBV7-9	NA	TRBJ1-2
TGTGCCAGCAGCTTTGGGGGACAGGGTCGAGGCTACACCTTC	CASSFGGQGRGYTF	NA	TRBV7-2	TRBD1	TRBJ1-2
TGTGCCAGCGGAAAAGGGGGGGTTGATGAGCAGTTCTTC	CASGKGGVDEQFF	NA	TRBV7-2	NA	TRBJ2-1
TGTGCCAGCAGCTTACATCTGGGGGCCTTAAATCAGCCCCAGCATTTT	CASSLHLGALNQPQHF	NA	TRBV7-2	NA	TRBJ1-5
TGTGCCAGCAGTTTGGGGGGGGCCTCTGGAAACACCATATATTTT	CASSLGGASGNTIYF	NA	TRBV27	NA	TRBJ1-3
TGTGCCAGCAGTTTGGGGGGAAGCACTGAAGCTTTCTTT	CASSLGGSTEAFF	NA	TRBV12-3/TRBV12-4	NA	TRBJ1-1
TGCGCCAGCAGCCAACTCGCCCCAGGGGCAGCAACTAATGAAAAACTGTTTTTT	CASSQLAPGAATNEKLFF	NA	TRBV4-1	NA	TRBJ1-4